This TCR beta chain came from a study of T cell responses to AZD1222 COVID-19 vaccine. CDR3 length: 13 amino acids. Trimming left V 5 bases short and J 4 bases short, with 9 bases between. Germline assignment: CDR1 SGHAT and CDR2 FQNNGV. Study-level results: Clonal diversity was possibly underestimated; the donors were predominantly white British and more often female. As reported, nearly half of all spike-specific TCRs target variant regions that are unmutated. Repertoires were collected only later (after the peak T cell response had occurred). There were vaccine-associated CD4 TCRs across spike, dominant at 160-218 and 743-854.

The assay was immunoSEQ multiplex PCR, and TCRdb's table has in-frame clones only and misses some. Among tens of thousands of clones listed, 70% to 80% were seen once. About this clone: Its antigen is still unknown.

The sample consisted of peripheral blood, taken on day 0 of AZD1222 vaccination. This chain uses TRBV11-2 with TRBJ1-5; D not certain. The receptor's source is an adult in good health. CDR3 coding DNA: TGTGCCAGCAGCCCCGACTTAAATCAGCCCCAGCATTTT. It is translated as CASSPDLNQPQHF.